Here is one T cell receptor (beta chain) with its context. Its specificity is unknown. The entry originates in a study of T-cell memory formation after mild COVID-19. In the study overall: TCR clusters were mostly donor specific. The study, taken as a whole, reports: Contracting CD8+ clones were enriched in EMRA, CD4+ mainly in CM and EM. Clones contracting across day 15 to 85 had a balanced CD4/CD8 profile; later expanding clones leaned CD4+.

Via MiXCR, TCRdb re-called the 5' RACE reads, giving one row per CDR3 protein. The repertoire consists of 90,000 to 130,000 distinct CDR3 sequences, with roughly a sixth occurring once and the leading ten covering less than 6.5%. The clonotype comes from a man younger than 35 who had mild COVID-19 (a few samples of this study predate the infection). Cell type and time point are not known. Material: PBMCs or a T cell subset sorted from them (not recorded which).

The CDR3 loop reads CSAGDRDSPLHF. The CDR3 coding sequence is TGCAGTGCTGGGGACCGGGATTCACCCCTCCACTTT. The rearrangement uses TRBV20-1 and TRBJ1-6, with a tentative D call TRBD1 (5 bases). This CDR3 contains 12 residues. Germline V gene data show CDR1 as DFQATT and CDR2 as SNEGSKA (reference sequence). V lost 5 bases and J lost 8, with 10 bases in between.